This entry describes one TCR beta chain. This entry belongs to a study of blood T cell repertoires in COVID-19. Study details: Sites in the United States, Italy and Spain provided acute and convalescent COVID-19 samples.

Germline V gives CDR1 SGHNT, CDR2 YENEEA. The CDR3 runs to 16 residues. The germline V and J ends were trimmed by 1 base and 7 bases, with 18 bases remaining between them. Everyone who took part was roughly 18 to 95 years old, and they came from about 23 US areas. Participants reported their clinical history, and cohort assignment relied on those reports. Study processing details: Quantification of nucleated cells was approximated via reference gene primer amplification. Sequencing was performed with immunoSEQ multiplex PCR; in TCRdb, only in-frame clones are kept and a portion is missing. That table furnishes V, J and clone size, whereas the DNA furnished D and trimming. The sample lists over 300,000 clones, about 90% occurring once.

The sample comprised PBMCs or T cells enriched from blood (not recorded which). The sequence derives from a woman aged 25 to 45 who had recovered from COVID-19. The V and J genes are TRBV11-3 and TRBJ2-3; D is perhaps TRBD2 (7 bases). The CDR3 nucleotides are TGTGCCAGCAGCTTAGGAGGGAGGGGGTCTTTACATACGCAGTATTTT. This gives the protein CASSLGGRGSLHTQYF.